These 23 T cell receptor beta chains were all obtained from the same sample, sequenced in a study of Ad26.COV2.S vaccination and SARS-CoV-2 variants. Repertoires were generated with immunoSEQ multiplex PCR, while TCRdb's copy carries only in-frame clones and drops some. Among 380,000 or so clones, 83% were seen once, and the ten largest hold approximately 7.8%. Treatment specified: about 20 received Ad26.COV2.S at low or high dose, single or two shots; roughly five received placebo; per-sample allocation not given. Sample collection was performed on day 63 after the first vaccine or placebo injection. The sequences come from peripheral blood, collected in a trial of Ad26.COV2.S vaccine versus placebo. These receptors all stem from a person between 18 and 59 years old who received the Ad26.COV2.S COVID-19 vaccine or a placebo.

This clone has more than one count but fewer than ten. V usage is TRBV4-1 and J usage is TRBJ1-5, with D possibly matching TRBD1 (5 bases). The ends were cut back, 3 bases at V and 7 bases at J, with 10 bases in the middle. The CDR3 runs 13 residues. Germline CDR1 and CDR2: MGHRA and YSYEKL. The CDR3 here is CASSQGTEQPQHF. The DNA for the CDR3 is TGCGCCAGCAGCCAGGGGACGGAACAGCCCCAGCATTTT.

The rearrangement joins TRBV9 to TRBJ1-2; perhaps TRBD1 as D (5 bases). V was clipped by 4 bases and J by 6 bases, with 13 bases between them. Germline V lookup: CDR1 SGDLS, CDR2 YYNGEE. The CDR3 totals 13 residues. This chain's CDR3 is CASSQTGIDGYTF. The CDR3, as DNA: TGTGCCAGCAGCCAAACAGGCATTGATGGCTACACCTTC. The full variable domain, with the rest looked up from reference TRBV9 and TRBJ1-2, is DSGVTQTPKHLITATGQRVTLRCSPRSGDLSVYWYQQSLDQGLQFLIQYYNGEERAKGNILERFSAQQFPDLHSELNLSSLELGDSALYFCASSQTGIDGYTFGSGTRLTVV.

The rearrangement links TRBV10-3 to TRBJ1-5; D unclear. In germline, CDR1 is ENHRY, CDR2 SYGVKD. V shed 5 bases and J shed 2 bases, with 10 bases lying between them. There are 14 residues in the CDR3. CDR3 bases: TGTGCCATCAGTTTTGGCCCTGGCAATCAGCCCCAGCATTTT. This translates into CAISFGPGNQPQHF.

The genes are TRBV4-1 and TRBJ2-1; 7 positions agree with TRBD1. Unmatched junction bases numbered 5, after V lost 1 base and J lost 2 bases. The germline V gene has CDR1 MGHRA and CDR2 YSYEKL. The CDR3 is 16 amino acids. In DNA form, the CDR3 reads TGCGCCAGCAGCCAAGGACCGGGACAGACCTACAATGAGCAGTTCTTC. Amino acids: CASSQGPGQTYNEQFF.

The genes are TRBV7-9 and TRBJ1-1; a weak D match, TRBD1 (5 bases). With 5 bases removed from V and 6 bases from J, the gap between germline ends came to 22 bases. The CDR3 extends over 16 amino acids. Germline CDR1 reads SEHNR; CDR2 reads FQNEAQ (reference sequence). The CDR3: CASSGGVMLTSSEAFF. The CDR3 coding sequence is TGTGCCAGCAGCGGAGGGGTAATGTTAACTAGCTCTGAAGCTTTCTTT.

The J gene is TRBJ2-1, the V gene TRBV19; no reliable D call. Looked up from germline, CDR1 is LNHDA and CDR2 is SQIVND (reference sequence). The CDR3 loop spans 17 amino acids. The V end was cut by 4 bases, the J end by 9 bases, with 25 bases between. The CDR3 DNA reads TGTGCCAGTAGTAGAAGGTTTGGATCCGAGTGCGTTCGTGAGCAGTTCTTC. Its translation is CASSRRFGSECVREQFF.

The chain links TRBV24-1 to TRBJ2-3; D is uncertain. Per the germline V gene, CDR1 is KGHDR and CDR2 is SFDVKD. The CDR3 length is 13 residues. V was cut by 5 bases and J by 6 bases, with 11 bases left in between. CDR3 sequence: CATSATVGDTQYF. CDR3 in DNA: TGTGCCACCAGTGCCACGGTGGGGGATACGCAGTATTTT.

The chain uses TRBV6-5 and TRBJ2-2; perhaps D is TRBD1 or TRBD2 (5 bases each). This CDR3 contains 15 residues. The V end was cut by 6 bases, the J end by 3 bases, with 14 bases between. Per the germline V gene, CDR1 is MNHEY and CDR2 is SVGAGI. The CDR3 region has the DNA TGTGCCAGCAGAGTCCGGGACCCTTACACCGGGGAGCTGTTTTTT. This sequence encodes CASRVRDPYTGELFF.

The chain combines TRBV19 with TRBJ1-5; TRBD1 might be the D (6 bases). The germline gives CDR1 LNHDA, CDR2 SQIVND (reference sequence). CDR3 length: 17 residues. Deletions cut 3 bases from V and 4 bases from J, with 19 bases between. CDR3 loop: CASSIAEGQTTNQPQHF. CDR3 bases: TGTGCCAGTAGTATCGCAGAAGGACAGACAACAAATCAGCCCCAGCATTTT.

This chain uses TRBV14 with TRBJ1-2; D is perhaps TRBD1 (5 bases). The V end was cut by 4 bases, the J end by 4 bases, with 19 bases between. CDR1 and CDR2 from the germline V gene are SGHDN and FVKESK. The CDR3 length is 16 residues. In DNA form, the CDR3 reads TGTGCCAGCAGCCCAAAGGGGAGGGGAAGTAGCTATGGCTACACCTTC. Amino acids: CASSPKGRGSSYGYTF.

V and J are TRBV18 and TRBJ2-5; possible D gene TRBD2, 5 bases. Trimming removed 2 bases from V and 2 bases from J, with 6 bases in between. This CDR3 region has 13 residues. Germline V lookup: CDR1 KGHSH, CDR2 LQKENI. The CDR3 region has the DNA TGTGCCAGCTCACCAGAGGGACAAGAGACCCAGTACTTC. Translating it yields CASSPEGQETQYF.

The CDR3 DNA reads as TGTGCCAGCAGTCCTGACGGGGGGCAAACGTCCTACGAGCAGTACTTC. Protein: CASSPDGGQTSYEQYF. The chain carries TRBV7-2 and TRBJ2-7; D possibly corresponds to TRBD2 (7 bases). This CDR3 has 16 residues. V gave up 6 bases and J gave up 1 base, with 19 bases separating them. CDR1 is SGHTA, CDR2 FQGNSA, per germline.

This CDR3 is CASSAGTEQMAQHF. DNA for the CDR3: TGTGCCAGCAGCGCGGGGACCGAGCAGATGGCCCAGCATTTT. The chain employs TRBV9 and TRBJ1-5; TRBD1 might be the D (5 bases). Trimming removed 3 bases from V and 11 bases from J, with 18 bases in between. The CDR3 totals 14 residues. Germline V gives CDR1 SGDLS, CDR2 YYNGEE. Full variable domain (remainder filled in from reference TRBV9 and TRBJ1-5): DSGVTQTPKHLITATGQRVTLRCSPRSGDLSVYWYQQSLDQGLQFLIQYYNGEERAKGNILERFSAQQFPDLHSELNLSSLELGDSALYFCASSAGTEQMAQHFGDGTRLSIL.

V is TRBV2 and J is TRBJ1-6; 7 nucleotides match TRBD1. The CDR3 runs to 15 residues. Germline V gene data show CDR1 as SNHLY and CDR2 as FYNNEI. The V segment lost 6 bases and the J segment 6 bases; nucleotides outside the gene matches: 8. CDR3 sequence reads: CASRREGQSNSPLHF. CDR3 coding DNA: TGTGCCAGCAGGAGGGAGGGACAGAGTAATTCACCCCTCCACTTT.

The genes are TRBV7-9 and TRBJ1-1; possibly TRBD1 for D (5 bases). Trimming cost V 5 bases and J 6 bases, with 16 bases left between them. CDR1 is SEHNR, CDR2 FQNEAQ, per germline (reference sequence). This CDR3 has 14 amino acids. CDR3 sequence reads: CASSGDPYGAEAFF. Here the CDR3 DNA reads TGTGCCAGCAGCGGGGACCCATATGGGGCTGAAGCTTTCTTT.

This clone was counted a single time. The gene calls are TRBV18 and TRBJ2-7, with 14 bases lining up with TRBD2. Germline trimming cut 4 bases from V and 3 bases from J; bases unmatched to any gene: 2. CDR1 and CDR2 (germline): KGHSH, LQKENI. The CDR3 contains 15 residues. CDR3 in amino acids: CASSRTSGGHYEQYF. CDR3 in DNA: TGTGCCAGCTCACGGACTAGCGGGGGGCACTACGAGCAGTACTTC.

The chain employs TRBV7-2 and TRBJ2-3; no clear D. Trimming removed 2 bases from V and 4 bases from J, with 10 bases in between. Germline CDR1 and CDR2: SGHTA and FQGNSA. The length of the CDR3 is 14 residues. Written as DNA, the CDR3 is TGTGCCAGCAGCTTACGGTGGGCCCCAGATACGCAGTATTTT. Translation: CASSLRWAPDTQYF.

This chain joins TRBV12-3 or TRBV12-4 and TRBJ1-2, with 7 bases aligning to TRBD1. CDR3 length equals 13 residues. Trimming at V came to 6 bases and at J to 4 bases, leaving 5 bases not matched to a gene. The CDR3 DNA reads TGTGCCAGCAGGACAGGGAACACCTATGGCTACACCTTC. Its protein product is CASRTGNTYGYTF.

This clone was found a few times. This chain connects TRBV9 to TRBJ1-3; 11 bases match TRBD1. In germline, CDR1 is SGDLS, CDR2 YYNGEE. The CDR3 length is 16 residues. With V trimmed by 3 bases and J by 0 bases, 2 bases remained unmatched. Here the CDR3 DNA reads TGTGCCAGCAGCGGCGGGACAGGGGGCTCTGGAAACACCATATATTTT. It yields the protein CASSGGTGGSGNTIYF. Looking up the rest from reference TRBV9 and TRBJ1-3 gives the full variable domain: DSGVTQTPKHLITATGQRVTLRCSPRSGDLSVYWYQQSLDQGLQFLIQYYNGEERAKGNILERFSAQQFPDLHSELNLSSLELGDSALYFCASSGGTGGSGNTIYFGEGSWLTVV.

This clone was found a few times. The rearrangement joins TRBV19 to TRBJ1-6; no firm D call. With 6 bases removed from V and 4 bases from J, the gap between germline ends came to 13 bases. Per the germline V gene, CDR1 is LNHDA and CDR2 is SQIVND (reference sequence). The CDR3 sequence is 15 residues long. This CDR3 is CASSGGQVYNSPLHF. CDR3 DNA sequence: TGTGCCAGTAGCGGTGGGCAGGTGTATAATTCACCCCTCCACTTT.

V usage is TRBV20-1 and J usage is TRBJ1-2; D gene ambiguous. Trimming left V 3 bases short and J 7 bases short, with 9 bases between. CDR1 and CDR2 (germline): DFQATT, SNEGSKA (reference sequence). The length of the CDR3 is 11 residues. CDR3 sequence: CSASKQFGYTF. The CDR3 DNA sequence: TGCAGTGCTAGTAAACAGTTTGGCTACACCTTC.

The rearrangement joins TRBV18 to TRBJ2-6; D not resolved. The CDR3 runs 13 residues. Germline assignment: CDR1 KGHSH and CDR2 LQKENI. The ends were cut back, 6 bases at V and 1 base at J, with 4 bases in the middle. As DNA, the CDR3 is TGTGCCAGCTCCGGGTCTGGGGCCAACGTCCTGACTTTC. Amino acids: CASSGSGANVLTF. The full variable domain, completed using reference TRBV18 and TRBJ2-6, is NAGVMQNPRHLVRRRGQEARLRCSPMKGHSHVYWYRQLPEEGLKFMVYLQKENIIDESGMPKERFSAEFPKEGPSILRIQQVVRGDSAAYFCASSGSGANVLTFGAGSRLTVL.

CDR3 region: CASYIPGQSSEQYF. The CDR3 nucleotides are TGCGCCAGTTATATCCCGGGACAGAGCAGCGAGCAGTACTTC. The chain is built from TRBV5-1 and TRBJ2-7, with 7 bases lining up with TRBD1. Germline lookup yields CDR1 SGHRS and CDR2 YFSETQ. V gave up 8 bases and J gave up 6 bases; unmatched junction bases: 14. The CDR3 extends over 14 amino acids.